The 20 T cell receptor beta chains given below trace back to one sample, sequenced in a study of blood T cell repertoires in COVID-19. Produced via immunoSEQ multiplex PCR; TCRdb's table is partial and in-frame only. The sample yields 100,000 to 150,000 clones, approximately 90% seen once. Sequenced: peripheral blood. Receptor source: a man between 45 and 60 years old with COVID-19, enrolled during active disease.

The chain joins TRBV19 to TRBJ2-4; 9 positions agree with TRBD2. The CDR3 covers 15 residues. The germline V gene encodes CDR1 LNHDA and CDR2 SQIVND (reference sequence). V shed 3 bases and J 8 bases; nucleotides not matched to a gene: 8. The CDR3 reads CASSMAGLARDIQYF. In DNA form, the CDR3 reads TGTGCCAGTAGTATGGCTGGACTAGCGCGGGACATTCAGTACTTC.

V is TRBV28 and J is TRBJ2-5, with 13 bases aligning to TRBD2. The CDR3 contains 14 residues. V shed 5 bases, J shed 4 bases, and the junction held 1 base outside the gene matches. Germline V gene sequence: CDR1 MDHEN, CDR2 SYDVKM. The CDR3 protein is CASSTSGRAETQYF. CDR3 sequence (DNA): TGTGCCAGCAGTACTAGCGGGAGGGCAGAGACCCAGTACTTC.

V and J are TRBV18 and TRBJ2-5, with TRBD2 identical over 9 bases. Trimming removed 6 bases from V and 4 bases from J; junction bases left unmatched: 18. The CDR3 consists of 18 residues. Germline CDR1 reads KGHSH; CDR2 reads LQKENI. CDR3 nucleotides: TGTGCCAGCTCGGCCCTCTCGGCGGGAGGGCCCTCGGGAGAGACCCAGTACTTC. It codes for CASSALSAGGPSGETQYF.

The chain has TRBV10-3 and TRBJ2-2; perhaps TRBD2 as D (6 bases). The CDR3 extends over 14 amino acids. The ends were cut back, 9 bases at V and 0 bases at J, with 11 bases in the middle. Germline V CDR1 and CDR2: ENHRY, SYGVKD. The CDR3 loop is CAISREANTGELFF. Written as DNA, the CDR3 is TGTGCCATTTCCAGGGAGGCGAACACCGGGGAGCTGTTTTTT.

The rearrangement uses TRBV3-1 (or the pseudogene TRBV3-2) and TRBJ2-2, with 9 bases aligning to TRBD1. With V trimmed by 4 bases and J by 3 bases, 6 bases remained unmatched. This CDR3 is 16 amino acids long. The V gene's germline CDR1 is LGHDT and CDR2 YNNKEL (reference sequence). The CDR3 region is CASSPSGTGYTGELFF. The CDR3 DNA sequence: TGTGCCAGCAGCCCATCCGGGACAGGGTACACCGGGGAGCTGTTTTTT.

The chain is built from TRBV5-1 and TRBJ2-5, with TRBD2 identical over 11 bases. The CDR3 extends over 15 amino acids. V was pared by 5 bases and J by 4 bases, with 7 bases of the junction left unmatched. Germline-derived CDR1 and CDR2 are SGHRS and YFSETQ. Here the CDR3 reads CASRSGTSGGETQYF. CDR3 coding DNA: TGCGCCAGCAGGTCCGGGACTAGCGGAGGAGAGACCCAGTACTTC.

The chain has TRBV24-1 and TRBJ2-1, with 7 bases fitting TRBD1. The J segment lost 6 bases and the V segment lost 3 bases, leaving 1 base of the junction unmatched. The CDR3 sequence is 13 residues long. Germline V gene lookup returns CDR1 KGHDR and CDR2 SFDVKD. The CDR3 reads CATSDRDSNEQFF. CDR3 nucleotide sequence: TGTGCCACCAGTGATCGGGACAGCAATGAGCAGTTCTTC.

The chain uses TRBV3-1 (or the pseudogene TRBV3-2) and TRBJ2-5, with TRBD2 identical over 8 bases. The germline CDR1 and CDR2 sequences are LGHDT and YNNKEL (reference sequence). CDR3 length: 17 residues. V was pared by 1 base and J by 5 bases, with 12 bases of the junction left unmatched. The DNA of the CDR3 is TGTGCCAGCAGCCAAGCGGGCGCACTAGCGGAGGGGGAGACCCAGTACTTC. This translates into CASSQAGALAEGETQYF.

This rearrangement joins TRBV12-3 or TRBV12-4 to TRBJ1-1, with 7 bases fitting TRBD1. The CDR3 length is 12 residues. V lost 6 bases, J lost 3 bases, and 1 base stayed unmatched. The CDR3 DNA follows: TGTGCCAGCAGGGGACAGCACACTGAAGCTTTCTTT. The encoded protein is CASRGQHTEAFF.

The V gene is TRBV5-6, the J gene TRBJ2-7; TRBD1 aligns across 8 bases. This CDR3 region has 14 residues. V was clipped by 6 bases and J by 12 bases; unmatched bases: 17. Germline CDR1 reads SGHDT; CDR2 reads YYEEEE. CDR3 region: CASTPSGQVFRPYF. CDR3 in DNA: TGTGCCAGCACCCCATCGGGACAGGTCTTCCGTCCGTACTTC.

The chain couples TRBV6-4 to TRBJ2-7; 11 positions match TRBD2. This CDR3 region has 14 residues. V shed 5 bases and J 2 bases; nucleotides not matched to a gene: 2. CDR1 is MRHNA, CDR2 SNTAGT, per germline. The chain's CDR3 is CASSSTSGTYEQYV. Written as DNA, the CDR3 is TGTGCCAGCAGTTCGACTAGCGGGACCTACGAGCAGTACGTC.

V usage is TRBV6-2 or TRBV6-3 and J usage is TRBJ1-3; D may be TRBD1 (6 bases). V gave up 6 bases and J gave up 4 bases, with 7 bases separating them. The CDR3 spans 12 residues. Germline-derived CDR1 and CDR2 are MNHEY and SVGEGT. Written as DNA, the CDR3 is TGTGCCAGCAGCGACAGGGGAAACACCATATATTTT. Translation gives CASSDRGNTIYF.

V is TRBV5-5 and J is TRBJ1-1; D not resolved. Trimming left V 0 bases short and J 0 bases short, with 12 bases between. The CDR3 loop spans 16 amino acids. Germline V CDR1 and CDR2: SGHKS, YYEKEE (reference sequence). The CDR3 loop reads CASSLGPGLLNTEAFF. The CDR3, as DNA: TGTGCCAGCAGCTTGGGACCCGGACTTTTGAACACTGAAGCTTTCTTT. The whole variable domain, remainder taken from reference TRBV5-5 and TRBJ1-1, is DAGVTQSPTHLIKTRGQQVTLRCSPISGHKSVSWYQQVLGQGPQFIFQYYEKEERGRGNFPDRFSARQFPNYSSELNVNALLLGDSALYLCASSLGPGLLNTEAFFGQGTRLTVV.

V is TRBV23-1 and J is TRBJ2-7; 9 bases are a match to TRBD2. TRBV23-1 is an open reading frame, and its role is uncertain. This CDR3 contains 16 residues. The V gene end was trimmed by 2 bases and the J gene end by 6 bases; junction bases not matched to a gene: 11. As DNA, the CDR3 is TGCGCCAGCAGTCAAATCGAGGGGACTAGCATCGGCGAGCAGTACTTC. Protein: CASSQIEGTSIGEQYF.

V is TRBV19 and J is TRBJ1-1, with D possibly being TRBD1 (5 bases). Germline V gene lookup returns CDR1 LNHDA and CDR2 SQIVND (reference sequence). Trimming left V 4 bases short and J 8 bases short, with 14 bases between. The CDR3 is made up of 13 amino acids. Written as DNA, the CDR3 is TGTGCCAGTAGTACAAGAGGACAAAACGAAGCTTTCTTT. Amino acids: CASSTRGQNEAFF. Complete variable domain (other parts from reference TRBV19 and TRBJ1-1): DGGITQSPKYLFRKEGQNVTLSCEQNLNHDAMYWYRQDPGQGLRLIYYSQIVNDFQKGDIAEGYSVSREKKESFPLTVTSAQKNPTAFYLCASSTRGQNEAFFGQGTRLTVV.

The chain has TRBV14 and TRBJ1-1; the D is unclear. V lost 2 bases and J lost 4, with 14 bases in between. Germline CDR1 is SGHDN and CDR2 is FVKESK. CDR3 length: 15 residues. CDR3 coding DNA: TGTGCCAGCAGCCAACCCTCGACGGGGAGCACTGAAGCTTTCTTT. Amino acids: CASSQPSTGSTEAFF.

J is TRBJ2-1 and V is TRBV19, with TRBD2 matching 9 bases. The CDR3 loop spans 15 amino acids. The V and J ends lost 3 bases and 4 bases, in that order; junction bases with no gene match: 4. In germline, CDR1 is LNHDA, CDR2 SQIVND (reference sequence). As DNA, the CDR3 is TGTGCCAGTAGTATCCGGCTAGCGGGATACAATGAGCAGTTCTTC. The encoded protein is CASSIRLAGYNEQFF.

This clone was counted a single time. The genes are TRBV29-1 and TRBJ2-1; TRBD2 matches at 14 bases. This CDR3 contains 14 residues. J was trimmed by 6 bases and V by 6 bases; bases with no gene match: 4. Germline V CDR1 and CDR2: SQVTM, ANQGSEA. The CDR3 bases are TGCAGCGTCGGCGGGACTAGCGGGAGCAATGAGCAGTTCTTC. Its protein product is CSVGGTSGSNEQFF.

This rearrangement joins TRBV12-3 or TRBV12-4 to TRBJ1-1, with a possible D match to TRBD1 (5 bases). The CDR3 contains 13 residues. V was cut by 3 bases and J by 5 bases, with 10 bases left in between. The CDR3, as DNA: TGTGCCAGCAGTTTTGCAGGGAATACTGAAGCTTTCTTT. It translates to CASSFAGNTEAFF.

The chain joins TRBV6-5 to TRBJ2-7; maybe TRBD1 (6 bases). The CDR3 runs 15 residues. The ends were cut back, 7 bases at V and 9 bases at J, with 25 bases in the middle. The germline gives CDR1 MNHEY, CDR2 SVGAGI. The CDR3 DNA sequence: TGTGCCAGCATCCTCGGGACACCTCAGGGCGGTGGGCAGTACTTC. It specifies CASILGTPQGGGQYF.